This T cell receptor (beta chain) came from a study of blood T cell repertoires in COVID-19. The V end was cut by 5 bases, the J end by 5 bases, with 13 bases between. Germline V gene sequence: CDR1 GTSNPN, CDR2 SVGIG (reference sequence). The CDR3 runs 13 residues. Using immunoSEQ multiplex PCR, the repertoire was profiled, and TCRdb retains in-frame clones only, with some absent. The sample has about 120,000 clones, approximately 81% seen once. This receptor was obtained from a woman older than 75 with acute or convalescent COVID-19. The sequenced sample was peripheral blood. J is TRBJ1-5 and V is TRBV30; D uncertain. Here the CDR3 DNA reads TGTGCCTGGCGTCCCCGGGAGGATCAGCCCCAGCATTTT. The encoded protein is CAWRPREDQPQHF.